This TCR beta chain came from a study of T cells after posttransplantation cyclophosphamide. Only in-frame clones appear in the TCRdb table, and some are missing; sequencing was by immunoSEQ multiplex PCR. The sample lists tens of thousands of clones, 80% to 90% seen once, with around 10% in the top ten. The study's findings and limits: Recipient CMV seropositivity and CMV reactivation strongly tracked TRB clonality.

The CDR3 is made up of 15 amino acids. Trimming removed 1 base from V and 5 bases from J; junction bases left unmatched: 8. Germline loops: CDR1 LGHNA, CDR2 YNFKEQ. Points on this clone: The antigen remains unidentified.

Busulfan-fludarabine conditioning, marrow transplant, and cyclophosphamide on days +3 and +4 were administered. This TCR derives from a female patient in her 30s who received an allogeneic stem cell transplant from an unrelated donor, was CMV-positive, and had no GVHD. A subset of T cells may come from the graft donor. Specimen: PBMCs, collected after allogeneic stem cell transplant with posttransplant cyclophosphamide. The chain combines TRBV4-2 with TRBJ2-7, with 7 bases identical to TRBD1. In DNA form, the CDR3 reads TGTGCCAGCAGCCAAGGGGGGACAGACCTAAACGAGCAGTACTTC. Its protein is CASSQGGTDLNEQYF.